The 16 T cell receptor beta chains below come from one sample, sequenced in a study of T cell responses to AZD1222 COVID-19 vaccine (dated by TCRdb to the early 2020s). The sample's time point label is to be understood as: baseline before first vaccination. The library was produced with the immunoSEQ multiplex PCR assay. The source is immuneACCESS, and TCRdb retained only in-frame sequences with V and J called. Part of the clones is not carried over; for the studies checked, unresolved V genes explain less than half of this, and the remainder is unexplained. The sample records over 120,000 clones, approximately 92% of which are singletons. 1.6% of the sample is taken by the ten largest. The input for sequencing was peripheral blood, taken on day 0 of AZD1222 vaccination. Receptor source: an adult in good health.

The gene calls are TRBV27 and TRBJ1-2, with D unclear. The CDR3 has 15 residues. The V and J ends lost 8 bases and 4 bases respectively, with 20 bases between them. Germline V CDR1 and CDR2: MNHEY, SMNVEV (reference sequence). DNA for the CDR3: TGTGCCAGCCGAGGAACTCCAGATAGTATCTATGGCTACACCTTC. It codes for CASRGTPDSIYGYTF.

The V and J genes are TRBV18 and TRBJ2-2; TRBD1 matches 8 bases. CDR1 is KGHSH, CDR2 LQKENI, per germline. The CDR3 consists of 18 residues. Trimming at V came to 3 bases and at J to 6 bases, leaving 15 bases not matched to a gene. CDR3 in DNA: TGTGCCAGCTCACCGCTACCTCCCGGCGGGACAGGACCCGGGGAGCTGTTTTTT. As protein: CASSPLPPGGTGPGELFF.

The rearrangement links TRBV4-1 to TRBJ2-7, with 9 nucleotides matching TRBD1. The CDR3 extends over 14 amino acids. CDR1 is MGHRA, CDR2 YSYEKL, per germline. With V trimmed by 4 bases and J by 3 bases, 4 bases remained unmatched. CDR3 protein: CASSLRDRDYEQYF. CDR3 DNA sequence: TGCGCCAGCAGCCTACGGGACAGGGACTACGAGCAGTACTTC.

This clone was counted between two and nine times. The V and J genes are TRBV5-8 and TRBJ2-7, with D uncertain. Germline V lookup: CDR1 SGHTS, CDR2 YDEGEE. The CDR3 runs to 11 residues. V was trimmed by 0 bases and J by 11 bases, leaving 9 bases between them. Here the CDR3 reads CASSLAQWKYF. DNA for the CDR3: TGTGCCAGCAGCTTGGCGCAGTGGAAGTACTTC.

This sequence joins TRBV5-8 and TRBJ1-6; the D gene is possibly TRBD1 (5 bases). V shed 0 bases and J shed 8 bases, with 6 bases lying between them. This CDR3 spans 13 amino acids. The germline V gene encodes CDR1 SGHTS and CDR2 YDEGEE. In DNA form, the CDR3 reads TGTGCCAGCAGCTTGGGGGGCGATTCACCCCTCCACTTT. Encoded protein: CASSLGGDSPLHF.

The chain's CDR3 is CASSSGGELFF. The CDR3 region has the DNA TGTGCCAGCAGTAGTGGAGGGGAGCTGTTTTTT. The chain couples TRBV6-4 to TRBJ2-2; D ambiguous. In germline, CDR1 is MRHNA, CDR2 SNTAGT. The V gene lost 5 bases and the J gene lost 8 bases, with 6 bases spanning the gap. The CDR3 has 11 residues.

This rearrangement joins TRBV21-1 to TRBJ1-1; the D call of TRBD1 is as the table states it, not checked on the DNA. TRBV21-1 is designated a pseudogene. This CDR3 has 15 residues. CDR3 residues: CASTPSDRGDTEAFF. For the CDR3, the DNA is TGTGCCAGCACCCCATCGGACAGGGGGGACACTGAAGCTTTCTTT.

The V call is TRBV4-1, the J call TRBJ1-6; D is possibly TRBD1 (5 bases). V gave up 1 base and J gave up 7 bases, with 11 bases separating them. Germline V gives CDR1 MGHRA, CDR2 YSYEKL. This CDR3 region has 15 residues. DNA for the CDR3: TGCGCCAGCAGCCAAGTGGTGGGACGGAATTCACCCCTCCACTTT. Translated, it gives CASSQVVGRNSPLHF.

The chain couples TRBV29-1 to TRBJ1-1; D is uncertain. Looked up from germline, CDR1 is SQVTM and CDR2 is ANQGSEA. Deletions cut 5 bases from V and 5 bases from J, with 9 bases between. The CDR3 runs to 11 residues. The CDR3 here is CSVFSGTEAFF. CDR3 bases: TGCAGCGTTTTTAGCGGTACTGAAGCTTTCTTT. The full variable domain, its missing parts supplied by reference TRBV29-1 and TRBJ1-1, is SAVISQKPSRDICQRGTSLTIQCQVDSQVTMMFWYRQQPGQSLTLIATANQGSEATYESGFVIDKFPISRPNLTFSTLTVSNMSPEDSSIYLCSVFSGTEAFFGQGTRLTVV.

This rearrangement joins TRBV9 to TRBJ2-3; 9 bases are shared with TRBD2. Germline V lookup: CDR1 SGDLS, CDR2 YYNGEE. Trimming cost V 3 bases and J 1 base; bases outside gene matches: 9. The CDR3 extends over 17 amino acids. CDR3 residues: CASSARTGGRGTDTQYF. DNA for the CDR3: TGTGCCAGCAGCGCGCGTACAGGCGGGAGGGGCACAGATACGCAGTATTTT.

The rearrangement links TRBV19 to TRBJ1-6; the D is unclear. There are 12 residues in the CDR3. Germline V CDR1 and CDR2: LNHDA, SQIVND (reference sequence). Trimming stripped 7 bases from V and 7 bases from J, with 8 bases between. The CDR3 spells CASKGENSPLHF. As DNA, the CDR3 is TGTGCCAGTAAGGGCGAGAATTCACCCCTCCACTTT.

The count of this clone is one. Here the CDR3 reads CASSVPLSGGIPSYNEQFF. Here the CDR3 DNA reads TGTGCCAGCAGCGTCCCCCTCAGCGGGGGGATACCCTCCTACAATGAGCAGTTCTTC. The chain couples TRBV7-2 to TRBJ2-1; 9 bases align to TRBD2. Trimming took 5 bases from V and 0 from J; bases not matched to a gene: 14. Germline CDR1 SGHTA, CDR2 FQGNSA. The CDR3 consists of 19 residues.

This chain uses TRBV30 with TRBJ1-3; D uncertain. Germline CDR1 reads GTSNPN; CDR2 reads SVGIG (reference sequence). The CDR3 is made up of 11 amino acids. V was pared by 5 bases and J by 2 bases, with 4 bases between. The CDR3 loop reads CAWGPGNTIYF. The DNA of the CDR3 is TGTGCCTGGGGCCCTGGAAACACCATATATTTT.

J is TRBJ2-3 and V is TRBV14, with 8 bases matching TRBD2. CDR1 SGHDN and CDR2 FVKESK come from the germline V gene. This CDR3 contains 13 residues. Trimming removed 3 bases from V and 9 bases from J; junction bases left unmatched: 5. In DNA, the CDR3 is TGTGCCAGCAGCCAGGTGCTAGCGGGCACGCAGTATTTT. Residues: CASSQVLAGTQYF.

This clone occurred a few times. The rearrangement uses TRBV3-1 (or the pseudogene TRBV3-2) and TRBJ2-2; D is possibly TRBD1 (6 bases). CDR3 length: 14 residues. Germline lookup yields CDR1 LGHDT and CDR2 YNNKEL (reference sequence). V gave up 3 bases and J gave up 5 bases, with 10 bases separating them. The CDR3 DNA reads as TGTGCCAGCAGCCATCTCGACAGGACCGGGGAGCTGTTTTTT. This codes for CASSHLDRTGELFF.

The chain carries TRBV18 and TRBJ1-1; D gene uncertain. This CDR3 contains 13 residues. In germline, CDR1 is KGHSH, CDR2 LQKENI. V dropped 8 bases and J dropped 1 base, with 11 bases sitting between them. CDR3 nucleotides: TGTGCCAGCACGGACGGTAAGAACACTGAAGCTTTCTTT. This sequence encodes CASTDGKNTEAFF.